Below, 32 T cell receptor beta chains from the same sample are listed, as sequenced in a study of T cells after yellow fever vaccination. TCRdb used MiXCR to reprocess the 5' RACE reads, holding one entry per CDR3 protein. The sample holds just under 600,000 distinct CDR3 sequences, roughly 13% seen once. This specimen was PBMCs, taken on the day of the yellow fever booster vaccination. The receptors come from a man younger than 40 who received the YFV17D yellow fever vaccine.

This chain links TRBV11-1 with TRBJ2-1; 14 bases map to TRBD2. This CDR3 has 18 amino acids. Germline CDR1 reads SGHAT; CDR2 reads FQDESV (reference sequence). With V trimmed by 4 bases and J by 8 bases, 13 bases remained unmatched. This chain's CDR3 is CASSWGLAGVLFRDEQFF. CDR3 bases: TGTGCCAGCAGCTGGGGACTAGCGGGAGTCTTGTTCCGGGATGAGCAGTTCTTC.

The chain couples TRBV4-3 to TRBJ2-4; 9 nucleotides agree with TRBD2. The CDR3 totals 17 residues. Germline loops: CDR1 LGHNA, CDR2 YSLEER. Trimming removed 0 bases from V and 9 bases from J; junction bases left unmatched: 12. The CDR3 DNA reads TGCGCCAGCAGCCAAGATCGCGGGACTAGCTCCGGTAGCATTCAGTACTTC. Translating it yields CASSQDRGTSSGSIQYF.

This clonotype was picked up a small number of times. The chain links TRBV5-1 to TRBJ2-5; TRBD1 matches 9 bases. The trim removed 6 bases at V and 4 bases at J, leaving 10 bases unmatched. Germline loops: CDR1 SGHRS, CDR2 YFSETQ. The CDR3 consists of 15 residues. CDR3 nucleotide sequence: TGCGCCAGCACCGGGGGAACAGGGGGCCTAGAGACCCAGTACTTC. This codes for CASTGGTGGLETQYF.

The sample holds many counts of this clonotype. The DNA for the CDR3 is TGTGCCAGCAGCTTGCTGCTAGCGTCCTACAATGAGCAGTTCTTC. Its protein is CASSLLLASYNEQFF. The rearrangement links TRBV5-4 to TRBJ2-1, with a tentative D call TRBD2 (6 bases). V lost 1 base to trimming and J lost 1 base, with 9 bases between them. The CDR3 contains 15 residues. The germline CDR1 and CDR2 sequences are SGHNT and YYREEE (reference sequence).

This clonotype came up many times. CDR3: CASSLPQGGGRYNEQFF. The CDR3 DNA follows: TGTGCCAGCAGCTTACCTCAGGGCGGAGGCCGCTACAATGAGCAGTTCTTC. The V call is TRBV7-2, the J call TRBJ2-1, with D perhaps being TRBD1 or TRBD2 (5 bases each). Germline CDR1 SGHTA, CDR2 FQGNSA. The V end lost 2 bases, the J end lost 3 bases, and 17 bases lay between the germline ends. The CDR3 has 17 residues.

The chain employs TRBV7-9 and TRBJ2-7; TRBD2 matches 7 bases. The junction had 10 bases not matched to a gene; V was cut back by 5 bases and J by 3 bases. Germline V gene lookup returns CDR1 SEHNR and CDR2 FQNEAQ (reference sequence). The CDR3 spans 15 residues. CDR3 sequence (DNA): TGTGCCAGCAGCCCCCCAGCGGGGCTTCTCTACGAGCAGTACTTC. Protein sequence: CASSPPAGLLYEQYF. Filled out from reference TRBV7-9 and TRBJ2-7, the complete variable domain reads DTGVSQNPRHKITKRGQNVTFRCDPISEHNRLYWYRQTLGQGPEFLTYFQNEAQLEKSRLLSDRFSAERPKGSFSTLEIQRTEQGDSAMYLCASSPPAGLLYEQYFGPGTRLTVT.

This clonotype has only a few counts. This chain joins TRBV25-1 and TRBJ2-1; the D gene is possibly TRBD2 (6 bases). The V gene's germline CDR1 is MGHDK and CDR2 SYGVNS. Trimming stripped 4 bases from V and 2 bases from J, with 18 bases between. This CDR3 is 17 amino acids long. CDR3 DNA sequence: TGTGCCAGCAGTGCCGTATGGGGGACTGGGACCTACAATGAGCAGTTCTTC. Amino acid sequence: CASSAVWGTGTYNEQFF.

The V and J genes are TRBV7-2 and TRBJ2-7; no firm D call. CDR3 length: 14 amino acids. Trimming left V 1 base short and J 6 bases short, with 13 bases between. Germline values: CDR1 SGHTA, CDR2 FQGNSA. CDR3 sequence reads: CASSLVKGFGEQYF. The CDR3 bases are TGTGCCAGCAGCTTAGTTAAGGGCTTCGGCGAGCAGTACTTC.

The CDR3: CASSTKTRSANEQFF. DNA of the CDR3: TGTGCCAGCTCAACAAAGACTAGATCCGCTAATGAGCAGTTCTTC. The J gene is TRBJ2-1, the V gene TRBV18; a weak D match, TRBD2 (6 bases). Germline CDR1 and CDR2: KGHSH and LQKENI. This CDR3 has 15 residues. The V end was cut by 5 bases, the J end by 7 bases, with 18 bases between.

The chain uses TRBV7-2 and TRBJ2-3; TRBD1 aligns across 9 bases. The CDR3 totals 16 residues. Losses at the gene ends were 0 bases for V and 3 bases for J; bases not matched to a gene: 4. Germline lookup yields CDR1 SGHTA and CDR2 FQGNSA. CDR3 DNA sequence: TGTGCCAGCAGCTTAGCGCAGGGACAGGGTACAGATACGCAGTATTTT. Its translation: CASSLAQGQGTDTQYF.

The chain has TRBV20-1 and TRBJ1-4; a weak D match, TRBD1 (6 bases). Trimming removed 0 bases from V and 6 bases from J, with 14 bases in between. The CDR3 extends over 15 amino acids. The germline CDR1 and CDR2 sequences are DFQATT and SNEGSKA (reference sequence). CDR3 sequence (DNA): TGCAGTGCTAGAGACCTACAGGGAGGTCATGAAAAACTGTTTTTT. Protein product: CSARDLQGGHEKLFF.

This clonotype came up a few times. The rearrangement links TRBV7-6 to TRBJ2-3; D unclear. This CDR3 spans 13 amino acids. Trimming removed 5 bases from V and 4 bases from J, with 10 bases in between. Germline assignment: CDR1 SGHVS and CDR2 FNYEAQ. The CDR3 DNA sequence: TGTGCCAGCAGCCCTCCCGAGGCAGATACGCAGTATTTT. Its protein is CASSPPEADTQYF.

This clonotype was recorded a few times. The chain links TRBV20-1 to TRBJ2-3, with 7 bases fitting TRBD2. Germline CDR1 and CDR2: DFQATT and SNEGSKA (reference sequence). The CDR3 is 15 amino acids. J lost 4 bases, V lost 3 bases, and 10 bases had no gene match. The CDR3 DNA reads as TGCAGTGCTAGGTCGGGGTCTAGCGGTTCAGATACGCAGTATTTT. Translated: CSARSGSSGSDTQYF.

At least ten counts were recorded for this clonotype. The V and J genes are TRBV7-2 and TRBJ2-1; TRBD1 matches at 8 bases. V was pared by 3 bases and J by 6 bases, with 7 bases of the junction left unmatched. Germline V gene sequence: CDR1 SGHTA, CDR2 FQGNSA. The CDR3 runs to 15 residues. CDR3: CASSFRTGRGNEQFF. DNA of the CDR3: TGTGCCAGCAGCTTTAGGACAGGGCGGGGCAATGAGCAGTTCTTC.

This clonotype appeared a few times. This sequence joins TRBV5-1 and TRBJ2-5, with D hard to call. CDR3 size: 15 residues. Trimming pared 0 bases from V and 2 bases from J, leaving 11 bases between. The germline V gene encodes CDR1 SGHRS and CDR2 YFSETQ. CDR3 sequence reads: CASSLGISGQETQYF. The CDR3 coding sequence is TGCGCCAGCAGCTTGGGAATTTCGGGTCAAGAGACCCAGTACTTC.

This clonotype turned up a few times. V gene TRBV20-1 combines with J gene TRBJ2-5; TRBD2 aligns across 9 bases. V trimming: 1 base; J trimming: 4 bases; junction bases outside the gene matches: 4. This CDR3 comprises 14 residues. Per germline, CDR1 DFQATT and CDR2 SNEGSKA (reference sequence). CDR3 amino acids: CSARVGTSLETQYF. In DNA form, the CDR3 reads TGCAGTGCTAGAGTCGGGACTAGCTTAGAGACCCAGTACTTC.

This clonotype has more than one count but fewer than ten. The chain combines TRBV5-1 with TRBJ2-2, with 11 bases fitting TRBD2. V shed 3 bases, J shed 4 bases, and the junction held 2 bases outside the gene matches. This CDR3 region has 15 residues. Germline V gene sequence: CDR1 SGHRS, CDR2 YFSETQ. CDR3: CASSSTSGGTGELFF. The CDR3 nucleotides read TGCGCCAGCAGCTCAACTAGCGGGGGCACCGGGGAGCTGTTTTTT.

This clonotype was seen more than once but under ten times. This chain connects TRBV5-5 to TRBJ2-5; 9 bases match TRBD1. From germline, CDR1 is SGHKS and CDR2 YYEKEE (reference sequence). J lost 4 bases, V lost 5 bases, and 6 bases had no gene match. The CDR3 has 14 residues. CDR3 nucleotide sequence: TGTGCCAGCAGTTTACCGGGACAGGGAGAGACCCAGTACTTC. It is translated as CASSLPGQGETQYF.

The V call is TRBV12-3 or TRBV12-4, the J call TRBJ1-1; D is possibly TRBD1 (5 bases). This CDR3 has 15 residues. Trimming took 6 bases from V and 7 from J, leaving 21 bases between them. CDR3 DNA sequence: TGTGCCAGCAGCCCAATCACTGGGGCCCTACATGAAGCTTTCTTT. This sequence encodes CASSPITGALHEAFF.

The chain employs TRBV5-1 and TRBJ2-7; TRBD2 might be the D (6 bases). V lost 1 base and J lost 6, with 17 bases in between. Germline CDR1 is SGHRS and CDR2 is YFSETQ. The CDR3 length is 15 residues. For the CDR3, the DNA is TGCGCCAGCAGCTTGCGCGGGGCCGGAAGCGGCGAGCAGTACTTC. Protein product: CASSLRGAGSGEQYF.

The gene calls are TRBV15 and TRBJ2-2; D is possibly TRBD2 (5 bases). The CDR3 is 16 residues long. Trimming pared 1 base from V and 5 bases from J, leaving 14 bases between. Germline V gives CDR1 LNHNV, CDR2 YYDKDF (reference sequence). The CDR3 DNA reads TGTGCCACCAGCAGAGCGGGTTCCCGGGAAACCGGGGAGCTGTTTTTT. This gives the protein CATSRAGSRETGELFF.

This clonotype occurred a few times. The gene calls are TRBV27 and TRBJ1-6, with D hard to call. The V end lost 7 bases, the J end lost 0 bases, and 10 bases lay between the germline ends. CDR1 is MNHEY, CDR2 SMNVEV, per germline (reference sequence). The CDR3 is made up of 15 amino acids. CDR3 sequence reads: CASKPSSSYNSPLHF. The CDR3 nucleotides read TGTGCCAGCAAGCCCTCTAGCTCCTATAATTCACCCCTCCACTTT.

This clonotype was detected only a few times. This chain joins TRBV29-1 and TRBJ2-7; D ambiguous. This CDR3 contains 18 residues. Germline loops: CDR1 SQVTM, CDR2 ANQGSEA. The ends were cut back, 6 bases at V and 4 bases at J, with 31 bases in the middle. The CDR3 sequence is CSVLIEPDPYVGQYEQYF. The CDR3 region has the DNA TGCAGCGTCCTAATTGAGCCGGACCCTTACGTCGGGCAATACGAGCAGTACTTC.

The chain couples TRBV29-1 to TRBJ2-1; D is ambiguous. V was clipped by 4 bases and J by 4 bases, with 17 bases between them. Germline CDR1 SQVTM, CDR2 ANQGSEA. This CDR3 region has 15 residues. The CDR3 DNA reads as TGCAGCGTTGTGGGTTTGGTTAACGCGTACAATGAGCAGTTCTTC. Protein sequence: CSVVGLVNAYNEQFF.

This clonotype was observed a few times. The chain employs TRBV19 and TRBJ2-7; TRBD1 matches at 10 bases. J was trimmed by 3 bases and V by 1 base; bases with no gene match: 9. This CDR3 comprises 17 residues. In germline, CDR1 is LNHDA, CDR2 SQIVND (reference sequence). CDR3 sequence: CASSIVGQGIANYEQYF. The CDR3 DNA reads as TGTGCCAGTAGTATAGTGGGACAGGGGATTGCGAACTACGAGCAGTACTTC.

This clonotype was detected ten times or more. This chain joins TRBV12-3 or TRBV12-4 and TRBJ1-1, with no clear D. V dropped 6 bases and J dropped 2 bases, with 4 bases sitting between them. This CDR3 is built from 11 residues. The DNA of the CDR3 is TGTGCCAGCAGCGTAAACACTGAAGCTTTCTTT. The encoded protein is CASSVNTEAFF.

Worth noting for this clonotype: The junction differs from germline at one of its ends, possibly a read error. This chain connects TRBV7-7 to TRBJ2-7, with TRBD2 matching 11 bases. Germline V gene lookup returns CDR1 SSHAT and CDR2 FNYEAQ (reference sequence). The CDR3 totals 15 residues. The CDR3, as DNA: TGTGCTAGCAGCTTACTAGCGGGAGACAGCTACGAGCAGTACTTC. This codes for CASSLLAGDSYEQYF.

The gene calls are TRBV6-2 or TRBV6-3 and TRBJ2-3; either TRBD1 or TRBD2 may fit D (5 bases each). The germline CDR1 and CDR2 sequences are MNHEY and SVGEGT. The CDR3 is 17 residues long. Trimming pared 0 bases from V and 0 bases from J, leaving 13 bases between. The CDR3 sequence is CASSYSNRGTSTDTQYF. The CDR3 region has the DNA TGTGCCAGCAGTTACTCCAATCGTGGGACCAGCACAGATACGCAGTATTTT.

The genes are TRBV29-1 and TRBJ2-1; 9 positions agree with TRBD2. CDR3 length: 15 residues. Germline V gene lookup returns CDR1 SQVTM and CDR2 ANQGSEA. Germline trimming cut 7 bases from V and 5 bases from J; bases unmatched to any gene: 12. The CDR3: CSGLRFAGGNNEQFF. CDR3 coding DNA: TGCAGCGGCCTTCGGTTTGCGGGAGGGAACAATGAGCAGTTCTTC.

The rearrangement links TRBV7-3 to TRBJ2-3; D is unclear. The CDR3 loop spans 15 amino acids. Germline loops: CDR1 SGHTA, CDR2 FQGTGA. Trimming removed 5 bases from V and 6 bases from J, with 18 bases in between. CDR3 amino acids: CASSMSSAITDTQYF. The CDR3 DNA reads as TGTGCCAGCAGCATGTCTAGTGCTATAACGGATACGCAGTATTTT.

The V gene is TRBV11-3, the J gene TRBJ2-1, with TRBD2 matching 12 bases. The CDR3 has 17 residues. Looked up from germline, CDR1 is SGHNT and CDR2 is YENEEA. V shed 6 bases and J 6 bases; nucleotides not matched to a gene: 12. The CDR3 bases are TGTGCCAGCAGTACAACCGCTAGCGGGAGGGCCGTCAATGAGCAGTTCTTC. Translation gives CASSTTASGRAVNEQFF.

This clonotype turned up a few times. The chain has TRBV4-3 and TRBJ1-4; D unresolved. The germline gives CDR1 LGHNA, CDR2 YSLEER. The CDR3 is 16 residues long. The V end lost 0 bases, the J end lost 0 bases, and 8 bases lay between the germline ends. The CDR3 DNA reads TGCGCCAGCAGCCAAGATTATCCAGCAACTAATGAAAAACTGTTTTTT. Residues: CASSQDYPATNEKLFF.